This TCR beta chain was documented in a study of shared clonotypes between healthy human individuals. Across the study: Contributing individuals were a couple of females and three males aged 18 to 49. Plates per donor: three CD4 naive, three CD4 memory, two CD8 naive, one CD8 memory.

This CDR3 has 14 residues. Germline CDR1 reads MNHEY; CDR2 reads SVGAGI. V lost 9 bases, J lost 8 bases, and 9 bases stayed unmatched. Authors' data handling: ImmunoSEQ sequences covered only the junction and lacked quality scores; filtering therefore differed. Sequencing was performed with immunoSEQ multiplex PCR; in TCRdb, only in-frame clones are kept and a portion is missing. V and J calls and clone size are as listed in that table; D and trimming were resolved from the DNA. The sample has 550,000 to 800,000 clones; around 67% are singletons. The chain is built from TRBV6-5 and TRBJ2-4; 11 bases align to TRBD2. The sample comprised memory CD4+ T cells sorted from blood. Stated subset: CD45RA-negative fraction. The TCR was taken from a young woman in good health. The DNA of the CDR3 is TGTGCCAGTTCTCCTAGCGGGAGGCGATACATTCAGTACTTC. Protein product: CASSPSGRRYIQYF.